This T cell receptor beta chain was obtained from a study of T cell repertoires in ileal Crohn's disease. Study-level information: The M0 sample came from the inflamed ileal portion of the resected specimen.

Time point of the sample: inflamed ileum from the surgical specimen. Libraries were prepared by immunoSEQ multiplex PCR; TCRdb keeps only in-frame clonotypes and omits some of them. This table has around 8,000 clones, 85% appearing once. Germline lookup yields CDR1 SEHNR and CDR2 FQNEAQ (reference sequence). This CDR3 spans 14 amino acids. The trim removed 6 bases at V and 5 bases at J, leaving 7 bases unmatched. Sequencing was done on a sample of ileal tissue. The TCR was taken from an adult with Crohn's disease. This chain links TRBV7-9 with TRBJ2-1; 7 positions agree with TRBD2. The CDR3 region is CASRESGTNNEQFF. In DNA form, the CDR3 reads TGTGCCAGCAGAGAATCCGGGACTAACAATGAGCAGTTCTTC.